The 5 T cell receptor beta chains below come from one sample, sequenced in a study of control samples from healthy donors and cancer patients. Some clones are missing from TCRdb's copy, which holds only in-frame ones; the method was immunoSEQ multiplex PCR. The sample contains 150,000 or so clones, 90% to 95% of which appear only once. The specimen was blood. These receptors came from a man younger than 35 in good health.

This sequence joins TRBV6-5 and TRBJ1-1; 8 bases align to TRBD1. V lost 0 bases to trimming and J lost 4 bases; unmatched junction nucleotides: 4. This CDR3 has 15 amino acids. Germline V lookup: CDR1 MNHEY, CDR2 SVGAGI. The CDR3 coding sequence is TGTGCCAGCAGTTACTCCGCAGGGGGCGGCACTGAAGCTTTCTTT. It codes for CASSYSAGGGTEAFF.

CDR3 region: CASSYTGGSYNEQFF. CDR3 in DNA: TGTGCCAGCAGCTACACAGGGGGGTCCTACAATGAGCAGTTCTTC. The rearrangement uses TRBV11-3 and TRBJ2-1, with 8 nucleotides matching TRBD1. This CDR3 is built from 15 residues. Unmatched junction bases numbered 3, after V lost 4 bases and J lost 1 base. Germline lookup yields CDR1 SGHNT and CDR2 YENEEA.

The CDR3 loop reads CASSYSSTGVNTEAFF. As DNA, the CDR3 is TGTGCCAGCAGTTACTCGAGTACAGGGGTGAACACTGAAGCTTTCTTT. The V gene is TRBV6-5, the J gene TRBJ1-1, with TRBD1 identical over 7 bases. With V trimmed by 0 bases and J by 0 bases, 4 bases remained unmatched. In germline, CDR1 is MNHEY, CDR2 SVGAGI. The CDR3 contains 16 residues.

The rearrangement joins TRBV7-3 to TRBJ2-7; maybe TRBD2 (5 bases). Trimming removed 1 base from V and 4 bases from J, with 8 bases in between. The CDR3 loop spans 13 amino acids. In germline, CDR1 is SGHTA, CDR2 FQGTGA. The CDR3 loop is CASSLSEGYEQYF. The CDR3 nucleotides are TGTGCCAGCAGCTTAAGCGAGGGTTACGAGCAGTACTTC. The full variable domain, rest sourced from reference TRBV7-3 and TRBJ2-7, is GAGVSQTPSNKVTEKGKYVELRCDPISGHTALYWYRQSLGQGPEFLIYFQGTGAADDSGLPNDRFFAVRPEGSVSTLKIQRTERGDSAVYLCASSLSEGYEQYFGPGTRLTVT.

The gene calls are TRBV20-1 and TRBJ2-7, with D perhaps matching TRBD2 (6 bases). The ends were cut back, 3 bases at V and 3 bases at J, with 9 bases in the middle. The CDR3 runs 12 residues. From germline, CDR1 is DFQATT and CDR2 SNEGSKA (reference sequence). DNA of the CDR3: TGCAGTGCTAGTGCGGGGATCTACGAGCAGTACTTC. Its translation: CSASAGIYEQYF.